The 30 T cell receptor beta chains reported below all come from one sample, sequenced in a study of graft-versus-host responses after intestinal transplantation. TCRdb's table, derived via immunoSEQ multiplex PCR, lists solely in-frame clones and lacks some. The sample records about 81,000 clones, around 90% being singletons. These TCRs' antigens remain unknown. The source material was unstimulated CD4+ T cells sorted from spleen or lymph node cells, sampled before transplant. The source of these receptors is a human donor who was the organ donor for an intestinal transplant.

This chain connects TRBV11-3 to TRBJ1-2; D gene ambiguous. Deletions cut 5 bases from V and 7 bases from J, with 17 bases between. The CDR3 is 14 amino acids. Germline V gives CDR1 SGHNT, CDR2 YENEEA. CDR3 bases: TGTGCCAGCAGCCCCGAATGGGCCATCGGTGGCTACACCTTC. Its translation: CASSPEWAIGGYTF.

The chain uses TRBV6-6 and TRBJ1-3; D is undetermined. Germline CDR1 is MNHNY and CDR2 is SVGAGI (reference sequence). Trimming took off 3 bases at V and 7 bases at J, with 4 bases between the two ends. The CDR3 totals 11 residues. For the CDR3, the DNA is TGTGCCAGCAGTTATGGCAACACCATATATTTT. Encoded protein: CASSYGNTIYF.

The V gene is TRBV9, the J gene TRBJ1-2; 7 bases are shared with TRBD1. Per germline, CDR1 SGDLS and CDR2 YYNGEE. The V gene end was trimmed by 5 bases and the J gene end by 2 bases; junction bases not matched to a gene: 3. This CDR3 has 13 amino acids. This CDR3 reads CASRGRGNYGYTF. Written as DNA, the CDR3 is TGTGCCAGCAGGGGCAGGGGGAACTATGGCTACACCTTC.

V is TRBV7-9 and J is TRBJ2-5; weak D call: TRBD2 (5 bases). The CDR3 is made up of 14 amino acids. Deletions cut 1 base from V and 2 bases from J, with 8 bases between. In germline, CDR1 is SEHNR, CDR2 FQNEAQ (reference sequence). In DNA, the CDR3 is TGTGCCAGCAGCTTAGGAGGGCTTCAAGAGACCCAGTACTTC. It is translated as CASSLGGLQETQYF.

This clone appeared once. The chain links TRBV2 to TRBJ2-5; weak D call: TRBD1 (5 bases). The CDR3 loop spans 13 amino acids. Germline CDR1 SNHLY, CDR2 FYNNEI. V lost 5 bases, J lost 2 bases, and 9 bases lay in between. Here the CDR3 reads CASSRQIQETQYF. For the CDR3, the DNA is TGTGCCAGCAGTCGACAGATACAAGAGACCCAGTACTTC. The full variable domain, rest sourced from reference TRBV2 and TRBJ2-5, is EPEVTQTPSHQVTQMGQEVILRCVPISNHLYFYWYRQILGQKVEFLVSFYNNEISEKSEIFDDQFSVERPDGSNFTLKIRSTKLEDSAMYFCASSRQIQETQYFGPGTRLLVL.

The chain links TRBV4-1 to TRBJ2-7; perhaps TRBD1 as D (6 bases). This CDR3 is built from 15 residues. Trimming cost V 0 bases and J 4 bases, with 13 bases left between them. Germline-derived CDR1 and CDR2 are MGHRA and YSYEKL. The CDR3 DNA reads TGCGCCAGCAGCCAAGATACCACAGGGTATTACGAGCAGTACTTC. Protein: CASSQDTTGYYEQYF.

In its sample, this clone was seen once. The chain couples TRBV6-6 to TRBJ2-7; D unresolved. V lost 2 bases to trimming and J lost 4 bases, with 9 bases between them. Germline V CDR1 and CDR2: MNHNY, SVGAGI (reference sequence). CDR3 size: 13 residues. CDR3 DNA: TGTGCCAGCAGTTACCGACTCCAGTACGAGCAGTACTTC. This gives the protein CASSYRLQYEQYF.

The genes are TRBV4-1 and TRBJ2-3; 7 nucleotides align to TRBD1. Per germline, CDR1 MGHRA and CDR2 YSYEKL. The V gene end was trimmed by 7 bases and the J gene end by 2 bases; junction bases not matched to a gene: 6. There are 14 residues in the CDR3. CDR3 region: CASTTRGITDTQYF. CDR3 in DNA: TGCGCCAGCACCACCAGGGGGATCACAGATACGCAGTATTTT.

The V call is TRBV2, the J call TRBJ2-1, with 8 bases matching TRBD2. V lost 1 base, J lost 4 bases, and 6 bases stayed unmatched. The CDR3 has 16 amino acids. Per the germline V gene, CDR1 is SNHLY and CDR2 is FYNNEI. The CDR3 sequence is CASSEVWTSLYNEQFF. As DNA, the CDR3 is TGTGCCAGCAGTGAAGTATGGACTAGCCTATACAATGAGCAGTTCTTC.

This chain links TRBV11-3 with TRBJ2-2; possible D gene TRBD2, 6 bases. This CDR3 has 18 amino acids. Trimming left V 1 base short and J 5 bases short, with 20 bases between. Germline V gene sequence: CDR1 SGHNT, CDR2 YENEEA. The CDR3 region is CASSLGADPGLRTGELFF. For the CDR3, the DNA is TGTGCCAGCAGCTTAGGTGCAGACCCGGGACTTAGAACCGGGGAGCTGTTTTTT. Together with reference TRBV11-3 and TRBJ2-2, the CDR3 gives the full variable domain: EAGVVQSPRYKIIEKKQPVAFWCNPISGHNTLYWYLQNLGQGPELLIRYENEEAVDDSQLPKDRFSAERLKGVDSTLKIQPAELGDSAVYLCASSLGADPGLRTGELFFGEGSRLTVL.

A single count supports this clone. The V call is TRBV19, the J call TRBJ2-1, with D perhaps TRBD1 (5 bases). Trimming removed 6 bases from V and 11 bases from J, with 20 bases in between. Germline CDR1 LNHDA, CDR2 SQIVND (reference sequence). This CDR3 comprises 14 residues. This chain's CDR3 is CASSASTEAKKQFF. The CDR3 DNA reads TGTGCCAGTAGCGCATCGACAGAAGCCAAGAAGCAGTTCTTC. Looking up the rest from reference TRBV19 and TRBJ2-1 gives the full variable domain: DGGITQSPKYLFRKEGQNVTLSCEQNLNHDAMYWYRQDPGQGLRLIYYSQIVNDFQKGDIAEGYSVSREKKESFPLTVTSAQKNPTAFYLCASSASTEAKKQFFGPGTRLTVL.

This clone showed up just once. The DNA for the CDR3 is TGTGCCAGCAGTTTCCTGACTAGCGGGATCTACGAGCAGTACTTC. Translated, it gives CASSFLTSGIYEQYF. The chain recombines TRBV28 with TRBJ2-7; 11 bases agree with TRBD2. The CDR3 runs to 15 residues. Per the germline V gene, CDR1 is MDHEN and CDR2 is SYDVKM. V lost 3 bases and J lost 3; bases outside the gene matches: 4. The whole variable domain, filled in from reference TRBV28 and TRBJ2-7, reads DVKVTQSSRYLVKRTGEKVFLECVQDMDHENMFWYRQDPGLGLRLIYFSYDVKMKEKGDIPEGYSVSREKKERFSLILESASTNQTSMYLCASSFLTSGIYEQYFGPGTRLTVT.

The sample holds one count of this clone. The CDR3 is CASSDGQFYGYTF. In DNA, the CDR3 is TGTGCCAGCAGCGACGGACAGTTCTATGGCTACACCTTC. The chain combines TRBV5-5 with TRBJ1-2, with D tentatively TRBD1 (6 bases). This CDR3 is 13 amino acids long. CDR1 is SGHKS and CDR2 is YYEKEE in the germline V gene (reference sequence). V was shortened by 4 bases and J by 4 bases, with 11 bases between the two germline ends.

The J gene is TRBJ1-1, the V gene TRBV5-1; a possible D gene is TRBD1 (5 bases). V was shortened by 4 bases and J by 2 bases, with 15 bases between the two germline ends. CDR3 length: 15 residues. From germline, CDR1 is SGHRS and CDR2 YFSETQ. The CDR3 here is CASSAGRGPNTEAFF. The CDR3 DNA reads as TGCGCCAGCAGCGCCGGGAGGGGCCCAAACACTGAAGCTTTCTTT.

This chain uses TRBV19 with TRBJ2-1; 12 nucleotides match TRBD1. The CDR3 has 16 amino acids. Germline loops: CDR1 LNHDA, CDR2 SQIVND (reference sequence). With 7 bases clipped from V and 8 bases from J, the junction kept 12 bases outside the gene matches. In DNA form, the CDR3 reads TGTGCCAGTAAGCCCGGGACAGGGGGCGGGTCTCATGAGCAGTTCTTC. It codes for CASKPGTGGGSHEQFF.

This chain joins TRBV7-6 and TRBJ1-4, with TRBD1 matching 8 bases. CDR1 and CDR2 from the germline V gene are SGHVS and FNYEAQ. There are 16 residues in the CDR3. J lost 0 bases, V lost 5 bases, and 5 bases had no gene match. The chain's CDR3 is CASSQGARATNEKLFF. CDR3 sequence (DNA): TGTGCCAGCAGCCAGGGGGCGAGGGCAACTAATGAAAAACTGTTTTTT.

This clone occurred a few times. The chain employs TRBV5-4 and TRBJ2-5; TRBD1 matches at 7 bases. Germline CDR1 and CDR2: SGHNT and YYREEE (reference sequence). V lost 4 bases and J lost 5; bases outside the gene matches: 8. The CDR3 sequence is 14 residues long. The CDR3 DNA reads TGTGCCAGCAGCCGAGAATACAGGGGCGAGACCCAGTACTTC. It yields the protein CASSREYRGETQYF.

The chain links TRBV19 to TRBJ1-1; D is unresolved. V was pared by 4 bases and J by 1 base, with 7 bases between. This CDR3 has 13 residues. CDR1 and CDR2 (germline): LNHDA, SQIVND (reference sequence). The CDR3 DNA sequence: TGTGCCAGTAGTAAACGGGGGAACACTGAAGCTTTCTTT. The encoded protein is CASSKRGNTEAFF.

This chain uses TRBV19 with TRBJ1-1; 9 bases map to TRBD1. The V gene's germline CDR1 is LNHDA and CDR2 SQIVND (reference sequence). The CDR3 runs 14 residues. Trimming took 5 bases from V and 4 from J; bases not matched to a gene: 5. In DNA form, the CDR3 reads TGTGCCAGTAGTTTGACAGGGGGTGGCACTGAAGCTTTCTTT. Translated, it gives CASSLTGGGTEAFF.

A remark on this clone: This sample includes further DNA sequences coding for the same CDR3. The gene calls are TRBV30 and TRBJ2-3, with a weak D call TRBD2 (5 bases). Germline CDR1 is GTSNPN and CDR2 is SVGIG (reference sequence). Deletions cut 0 bases from V and 4 bases from J, with 14 bases between. This CDR3 is built from 15 residues. As DNA, the CDR3 is TGTGCCTGGAGTGTAGCCGGGGTAGGCCCAGATACGCAGTATTTT. Translating gives CAWSVAGVGPDTQYF. The full variable domain, completed using reference TRBV30 and TRBJ2-3, is SQTIHQWPATLVQPVGSPLSLECTVEGTSNPNLYWYRQAAGRGLQLLFYSVGIGQISSEVPQNLSASRPQDRQFILSSKKLLLSDSGFYLCAWSVAGVGPDTQYFGPGTRLTVL.

The chain is built from TRBV9 and TRBJ2-3; 16 bases line up with TRBD2. Germline V CDR1 and CDR2: SGDLS, YYNGEE. V was clipped by 2 bases and J by 5 bases; unmatched bases: 8. CDR3 length: 18 residues. CDR3 residues: CASSVYGTSGRAQDTQYF. CDR3 nucleotides: TGTGCCAGCAGCGTCTACGGGACTAGCGGGAGGGCCCAAGATACGCAGTATTTT.

This chain uses TRBV5-4 with TRBJ2-5; 8 nucleotides match TRBD2. Germline CDR1 reads SGHNT; CDR2 reads YYREEE (reference sequence). This CDR3 contains 14 residues. Trimming at V came to 4 bases and at J to 5 bases, leaving 7 bases not matched to a gene. The CDR3 loop is CASSLGGAEETQYF. In nucleotides, the CDR3 is TGTGCCAGCAGCCTCGGGGGGGCCGAGGAGACCCAGTACTTC.

V is TRBV5-4 and J is TRBJ1-2; 7 nucleotides align to TRBD1. The V and J ends lost 1 base and 7 bases, in that order; junction bases with no gene match: 4. CDR1 and CDR2 (germline): SGHNT, YYREEE (reference sequence). This CDR3 contains 13 residues. Here the CDR3 reads CASSLKRQGGYTF. DNA for the CDR3: TGTGCCAGCAGCTTGAAGCGACAGGGTGGCTACACCTTC.

This clone was observed a few times. The chain carries TRBV14 and TRBJ1-1; D perhaps matches TRBD1 (6 bases). Trimming removed 3 bases from V and 4 bases from J, with 15 bases in between. The CDR3 sequence is 15 residues long. The germline gives CDR1 SGHDN, CDR2 FVKESK. CDR3 sequence (DNA): TGTGCCAGCAGCCACACTCAGGGGAGGGTCACTGAAGCTTTCTTT. It yields the protein CASSHTQGRVTEAFF.

The V and J genes are TRBV19 and TRBJ2-7; 13 nucleotides match TRBD2. The V gene's germline CDR1 is LNHDA and CDR2 SQIVND (reference sequence). This CDR3 has 15 residues. Germline trimming cut 5 bases from V and 7 bases from J; bases unmatched to any gene: 8. The DNA of the CDR3 is TGTGCCAGTAGTTACAGGGGGGGACTAGCGGGAGAGCAGTACTTC. Encoded protein: CASSYRGGLAGEQYF. Full variable domain (outside the CDR3, taken from reference TRBV19 and TRBJ2-7): DGGITQSPKYLFRKEGQNVTLSCEQNLNHDAMYWYRQDPGQGLRLIYYSQIVNDFQKGDIAEGYSVSREKKESFPLTVTSAQKNPTAFYLCASSYRGGLAGEQYFGPGTRLTVT.

The chain couples TRBV5-1 to TRBJ2-1; 7 nucleotides agree with TRBD2. Germline-derived CDR1 and CDR2 are SGHRS and YFSETQ. The CDR3 covers 14 residues. Trimming cost V 2 bases and J 8 bases; bases outside gene matches: 7. The CDR3 loop reads CASSFQRGDDEQFF. CDR3 coding DNA: TGCGCCAGCAGCTTCCAGCGGGGTGATGATGAGCAGTTCTTC.

The chain links TRBV7-6 to TRBJ2-1, with TRBD2 matching 9 bases. The CDR3 extends over 16 amino acids. Trimming took 1 base from V and 7 from J; bases not matched to a gene: 8. Germline V gene data show CDR1 as SGHVS and CDR2 as FNYEAQ. For the CDR3, the DNA is TGTGCCAGCAGCTTAGGGGGTAGCGGGGGATTTAATGAGCAGTTCTTC. Amino acid sequence: CASSLGGSGGFNEQFF.

The chain combines TRBV18 with TRBJ1-1; D call uncertain. Trimming removed 5 bases at V and 3 bases at J, with 13 bases between. Germline CDR1 KGHSH, CDR2 LQKENI. The CDR3 length is 14 residues. CDR3 region: CASSAIGRDTEAFF. The CDR3 nucleotides are TGTGCCAGCTCAGCCATAGGGAGGGACACTGAAGCTTTCTTT.

This chain connects TRBV5-1 to TRBJ2-5; TRBD2 aligns across 10 bases. Germline-derived CDR1 and CDR2 are SGHRS and YFSETQ. CDR3 length: 15 residues. V lost 0 bases to trimming and J lost 2 bases; unmatched junction nucleotides: 1. CDR3 protein: CASSLGTSGQETQYF. The CDR3 region has the DNA TGCGCCAGCAGCTTGGGGACTAGCGGACAAGAGACCCAGTACTTC.

The table lists this clone with a few counts. This sequence joins TRBV6-1 and TRBJ2-3, with TRBD1 as a possible D gene (6 bases). V lost 3 bases, J lost 2 bases, and 12 bases lay in between. CDR1 and CDR2 (germline): MNHNS, SASEGT. The CDR3 sequence is 15 residues long. CDR3 loop: CASSDNSGHTDTQYF. The CDR3 DNA sequence: TGTGCCAGCAGTGATAACTCGGGACACACAGATACGCAGTATTTT.